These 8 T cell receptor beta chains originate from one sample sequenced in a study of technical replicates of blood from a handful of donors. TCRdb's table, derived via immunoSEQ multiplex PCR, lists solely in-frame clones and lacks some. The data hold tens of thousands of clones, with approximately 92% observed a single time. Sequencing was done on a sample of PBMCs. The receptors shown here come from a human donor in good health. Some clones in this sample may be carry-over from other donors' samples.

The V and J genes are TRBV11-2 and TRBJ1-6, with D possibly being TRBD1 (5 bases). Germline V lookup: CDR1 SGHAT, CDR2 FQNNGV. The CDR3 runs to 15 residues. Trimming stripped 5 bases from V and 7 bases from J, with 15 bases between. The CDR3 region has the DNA TGTGCCAGCAGCGATGGGAGGGGTCGAAATTCACCCCTCCACTTT. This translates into CASSDGRGRNSPLHF. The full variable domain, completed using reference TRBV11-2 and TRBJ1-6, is EAGVAQSPRYKIIEKRQSVAFWCNPISGHATLYWYQQILGQGPKLLIQFQNNGVVDDSQLPKDRFSAERLKGVDSTLKIQPAKLEDSAVYLCASSDGRGRNSPLHFGNGTRLTVT.

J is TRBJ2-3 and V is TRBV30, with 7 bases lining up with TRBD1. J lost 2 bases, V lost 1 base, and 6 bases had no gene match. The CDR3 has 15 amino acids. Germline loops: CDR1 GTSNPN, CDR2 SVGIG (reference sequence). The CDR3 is CAWSGNRGFTDTQYF. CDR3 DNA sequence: TGTGCCTGGAGTGGAAACAGGGGCTTCACAGATACGCAGTATTTT.

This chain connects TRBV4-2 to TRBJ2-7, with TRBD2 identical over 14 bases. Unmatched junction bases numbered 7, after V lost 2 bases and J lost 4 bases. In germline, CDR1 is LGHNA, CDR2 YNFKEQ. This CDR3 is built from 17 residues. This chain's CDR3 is CASSQQDGLAGGYEQYF. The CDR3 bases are TGTGCCAGCAGCCAACAGGATGGACTAGCGGGGGGTTACGAGCAGTACTTC.

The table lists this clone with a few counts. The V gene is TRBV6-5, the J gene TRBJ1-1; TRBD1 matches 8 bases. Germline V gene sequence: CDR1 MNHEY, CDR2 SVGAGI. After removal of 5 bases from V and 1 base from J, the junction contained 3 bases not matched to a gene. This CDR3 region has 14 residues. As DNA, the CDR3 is TGTGCCAGCAGTCCCGGGACAGGGAACACTGAAGCTTTCTTT. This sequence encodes CASSPGTGNTEAFF.

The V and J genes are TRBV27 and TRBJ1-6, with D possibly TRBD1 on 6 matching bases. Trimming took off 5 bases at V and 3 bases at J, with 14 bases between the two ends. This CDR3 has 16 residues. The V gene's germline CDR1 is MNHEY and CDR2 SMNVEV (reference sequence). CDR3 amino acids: CASSRTGIIYNSPLHF. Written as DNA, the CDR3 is TGTGCCAGCAGTCGTACAGGGATAATCTATAATTCACCCCTCCACTTT.

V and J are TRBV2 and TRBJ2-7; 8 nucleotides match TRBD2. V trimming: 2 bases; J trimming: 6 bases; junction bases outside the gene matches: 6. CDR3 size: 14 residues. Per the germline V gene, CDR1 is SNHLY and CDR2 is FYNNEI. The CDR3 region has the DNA TGTGCCAGCAGTGAAACCGCCGGGAGGGGCGAGCAGTACTTC. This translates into CASSETAGRGEQYF.

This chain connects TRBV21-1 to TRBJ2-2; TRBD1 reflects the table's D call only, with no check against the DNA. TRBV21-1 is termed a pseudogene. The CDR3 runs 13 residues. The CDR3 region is CASSTRQVGELFF. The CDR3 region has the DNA TGTGCCAGCAGCACCAGACAGGTCGGGGAGCTGTTTTTT.

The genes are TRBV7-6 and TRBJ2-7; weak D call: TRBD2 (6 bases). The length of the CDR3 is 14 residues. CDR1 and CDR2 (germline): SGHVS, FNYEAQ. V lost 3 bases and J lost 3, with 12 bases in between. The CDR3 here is CASSLYGGIYEQYF. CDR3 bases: TGTGCCAGCAGCTTGTACGGGGGAATCTACGAGCAGTACTTC.